This entry is about one TCR beta chain. This may come from a read error, since a much larger clone is one base off. Taking about 19-31 mg of unsorted bulk tissue, the authors co-extracted RNA and DNA. Patients' primary liver carcinoma was surgically resected. At sampling, these chronic HBV carriers had received no treatment. The sample is drawn from a study of tumor-infiltrating lymphocytes in primary liver carcinoma. Study-level information: Tumor staging was T1-T3 N0M0; sizes spanned 4.2 to 10 cm across.

TCR beta cDNA was reverse-transcribed from around 0.55 ug of total RNA. The reaction used a constant-region primer and ProtoScript II reverse transcriptase. Sequencing libraries for TCR beta derived from three nested multiplex PCR rounds that used slightly modified ARM-PCR. TCRdb reprocessed the multiplex PCR reads via MiXCR and lists one record per CDR3 protein. The sample carries about 75,000 distinct CDR3 sequences, roughly two thirds recorded once. This TCR derives from a man aged 40-50 years with primary liver carcinoma and hepatitis B virus infection. Specimen: tumor-adjacent normal liver tissue.

The CDR3 bases are TGCAGCGTTGGTGCCAAGGTGGCTACGCAGTATTTT. It specifies CSVGAKVATQYF. This rearrangement joins TRBV29-1 to TRBJ2-3; D gene ambiguous. From germline, CDR1 is SQVTM and CDR2 ANQGSEA. With 4 bases removed from V and 8 bases from J, the gap between germline ends came to 13 bases. CDR3 size: 12 residues.